Below, 17 T cell receptor beta chains from the same sample are listed, as sequenced in a study of human T cells and chemical hapten exposure (dated by TCRdb to the early 2020s). In light of the paper, this sample's time point label describes: patch test 2, 6 weeks after DPC sensitization. The label giving this sample's treatment or condition can be read as: therapeutic diphenylcyclopropenone sensitization with weekly scalp DPC. Library prep was done by RACE. For sequencing, a NextSeq 500 was employed. TCRdb reprocessing: public reads trimmed at Q25 with fastp, clones called with MiXCR, in-frame beta chains kept. Rows are unified per CDR3 protein, each entry keeping the most common DNA and genes. For this sample there are a few hundred thousand distinct CDR3 sequences; 6% to 7% appear just once. Jointly, the top ten make up around 6.1% of the sample. This material consisted of whole blood, taken in connection with sensitization to the hapten diphenylcyclopropenone (DPC). The receptors derive from a woman aged 18-30 years with alopecia areata. Some clones in this sample may be carry-over from other donors' samples.

This clonotype has at least ten counts. The chain is built from TRBV5-1 and TRBJ2-3; TRBD1 is a possible D gene (5 bases). From germline, CDR1 is SGHRS and CDR2 YFSETQ. This CDR3 comprises 13 residues. The ends were cut back, 5 bases at V and 2 bases at J, with 9 bases in the middle. CDR3 in DNA: TGCGCCAGCAGGCAAGGGGTCACAGATACGCAGTATTTT. This sequence encodes CASRQGVTDTQYF. Filled out from reference TRBV5-1 and TRBJ2-3, the complete variable domain reads KAGVTQTPRYLIKTRGQQVTLSCSPISGHRSVSWYQQTPGQGLQFLFEYFSETQRNKGNFPGRFSGRQFSNSRSEMNVSTLELGDSALYLCASRQGVTDTQYFGPGTRLTVL.

This clonotype was counted at least ten times. The chain links TRBV10-3 to TRBJ1-1; D is ambiguous. V lost 3 bases and J lost 7, with 9 bases in between. From germline, CDR1 is ENHRY and CDR2 SYGVKD. The CDR3 has 12 amino acids. DNA for the CDR3: TGTGCCATCAGTGAATGGGAGGGTGAAGCTTTCTTT. Translation gives CAISEWEGEAFF.

The rearrangement links TRBV27 to TRBJ2-3, with no clear D. Trimming left V 6 bases short and J 2 bases short, with 9 bases between. In germline, CDR1 is MNHEY, CDR2 SMNVEV (reference sequence). The CDR3 length is 13 residues. The CDR3 here is CASSRHLTDTQYF. The CDR3 DNA is TGTGCCAGCAGCCGCCACCTCACAGATACGCAGTATTTT.

Ten or more counts support this clonotype. The rearrangement links TRBV6-2 or TRBV6-3 to TRBJ2-5; the D gene is possibly TRBD2 (6 bases). The CDR3 length is 13 residues. Germline CDR1 reads MNHEY; CDR2 reads SVGEGT. Trimming took off 8 bases at V and 2 bases at J, with 12 bases between the two ends. CDR3 nucleotides: TGTGCCAGCGGGCGGGGCCCACAAGAGACCCAGTACTTC. As protein: CASGRGPQETQYF.

The chain uses TRBV20-1 and TRBJ1-2; no firm D call. V gave up 4 bases and J gave up 4 bases, with 16 bases separating them. Germline CDR1 and CDR2: DFQATT and SNEGSKA (reference sequence). The length of the CDR3 is 14 residues. CDR3 amino acids: CSANALGSGYGYTF. For the CDR3, the DNA is TGCAGTGCTAATGCCCTCGGGTCTGGCTATGGCTACACCTTC.

The V gene is TRBV7-9, the J gene TRBJ1-6; D gene unclear. The CDR3 spans 14 residues. The V gene lost 1 base and the J gene lost 9 bases, with 10 bases spanning the gap. CDR1 SEHNR and CDR2 FQNEAQ come from the germline V gene (reference sequence). The CDR3 is CASSLVMGGSPLHF. CDR3 DNA sequence: TGTGCCAGCAGCTTAGTGATGGGAGGTTCACCCCTCCACTTT.

Only a few counts were recorded for this clonotype. CDR3 sequence: CASSLIEGDFEAFF. The CDR3 nucleotides are TGTGCCAGCAGCTTAATAGAAGGGGATTTCGAAGCTTTCTTT. The chain combines TRBV7-2 with TRBJ1-1, with D maybe TRBD1 (5 bases). The CDR3 totals 14 residues. V lost 2 bases to trimming and J lost 8 bases, with 15 bases between them. The germline CDR1 and CDR2 sequences are SGHTA and FQGNSA.

This clonotype was seen once. The V gene is TRBV6-2 or TRBV6-3, the J gene TRBJ1-1, with TRBD1 identical over 7 bases. The germline V gene has CDR1 MNHEY and CDR2 SVGEGT. CDR3 length: 16 residues. V was clipped by 5 bases and J by 1 base; unmatched bases: 10. The CDR3 sequence: CASSIRQGGANTEAFF. DNA of the CDR3: TGTGCCAGCAGTATACGACAGGGAGGGGCGAACACTGAAGCTTTCTTT.

This sequence joins TRBV3-1 and TRBJ1-2; the D is unclear. The germline CDR1 and CDR2 sequences are LGHDT and YNNKEL (reference sequence). The CDR3 runs to 14 residues. The germline V and J ends were trimmed by 4 bases and 6 bases, with 15 bases remaining between them. The CDR3 is CASSPFLTPDGYTF. The CDR3 nucleotides are TGTGCCAGCAGCCCTTTCCTAACACCGGATGGCTACACCTTC.

This clonotype showed up just a few times. Relative to the germline gene, one junction end is altered; a read error may explain this. The DNA of the CDR3 is TGTGCCAGCAGTGGAAAGGGCCCCGAGGACTTC. It translates to CASSGKGPEDF. V and J are TRBV28 and TRBJ2-4; D unclear. Germline loops: CDR1 MDHEN, CDR2 SYDVKM. This CDR3 is 11 amino acids long.

The chain recombines TRBV18 with TRBJ1-1, with 7 bases fitting TRBD1. CDR1 is KGHSH and CDR2 is LQKENI in the germline V gene. Germline trimming cut 5 bases from V and 6 bases from J; bases unmatched to any gene: 6. The CDR3 length is 13 residues. The CDR3 loop reads CASSRQGVAEAFF. CDR3 DNA sequence: TGTGCCAGCTCAAGACAGGGAGTCGCTGAAGCTTTCTTT.

In this sample, this clonotype turned up a few times. J is TRBJ2-3 and V is TRBV9, with 7 bases fitting TRBD1. There are 16 residues in the CDR3. The germline V gene encodes CDR1 SGDLS and CDR2 YYNGEE. V shed 3 bases and J 2 bases; nucleotides not matched to a gene: 9. CDR3 region: CASSAQGLGHTDTQYF. The CDR3 DNA is TGTGCCAGCAGCGCACAGGGGTTGGGTCACACAGATACGCAGTATTTT. Drawing the rest from reference TRBV9 and TRBJ2-3, the complete variable domain is DSGVTQTPKHLITATGQRVTLRCSPRSGDLSVYWYQQSLDQGLQFLIQYYNGEERAKGNILERFSAQQFPDLHSELNLSSLELGDSALYFCASSAQGLGHTDTQYFGPGTRLTVL.

This clonotype turned up a few times. The chain links TRBV29-1 to TRBJ1-1, with unresolved D. CDR1 and CDR2 (germline): SQVTM, ANQGSEA. This CDR3 region has 12 residues. Trimming pared 4 bases from V and 8 bases from J, leaving 14 bases between. The CDR3, as DNA: TGCAGCGTTGTCGCACAGACCCGAGAAGCTTTCTTT. Its translation is CSVVAQTREAFF.

This clonotype came up many times. This chain connects TRBV14 to TRBJ2-2; maybe TRBD2 (7 bases). Germline lookup yields CDR1 SGHDN and CDR2 FVKESK. The V end was cut by 0 bases, the J end by 0 bases, with 11 bases between. The CDR3 extends over 17 amino acids. The CDR3: CASSQERGGPNTGELFF. The DNA for the CDR3 is TGTGCCAGCAGCCAAGAGAGGGGGGGACCGAACACCGGGGAGCTGTTTTTT.

This clonotype was seen a few times. The chain combines TRBV6-4 with TRBJ2-1; TRBD1 or TRBD2 may be the D gene (5 bases each). Germline V gene data show CDR1 as MRHNA and CDR2 as SNTAGT. The CDR3 contains 14 residues. V lost 6 bases, J lost 7 bases, and 16 bases lay in between. The CDR3 sequence is CASSGTAEDNEQFF. The CDR3 coding sequence is TGTGCCAGCAGCGGGACGGCCGAGGATAATGAGCAGTTCTTC.

This clonotype was observed at least ten times. V and J are TRBV18 and TRBJ1-2; D remains ambiguous. Trimming cost V 0 bases and J 4 bases, with 9 bases left between them. The CDR3 extends over 14 amino acids. Germline V gene lookup returns CDR1 KGHSH and CDR2 LQKENI. The CDR3, as DNA: TGTGCCAGCTCACCACCGTCGCAGCTCTATGGCTACACCTTC. As protein: CASSPPSQLYGYTF. The variable domain in full, with the rest retrieved from reference TRBV18 and TRBJ1-2, is NAGVMQNPRHLVRRRGQEARLRCSPMKGHSHVYWYRQLPEEGLKFMVYLQKENIIDESGMPKERFSAEFPKEGPSILRIQQVVRGDSAAYFCASSPPSQLYGYTFGSGTRLTVV.

This clonotype appeared a few times. V usage is TRBV7-8 and J usage is TRBJ2-5; 7 bases match TRBD2. Trimming took 6 bases from V and 2 from J; bases not matched to a gene: 9. The CDR3 contains 15 residues. The germline V gene has CDR1 SGHVS and CDR2 FQNEAQ. Here the CDR3 DNA reads TGTGCCAGCAGACCCCGGTTCGGGGGGCAAGAGACCCAGTACTTC. Residues: CASRPRFGGQETQYF.